This T cell receptor beta chain was sequenced during a study of sequential checkpoint blockade in melanoma. Study-level background: Patients were randomized 1:1 to nivolumab-then-ipilimumab or ipilimumab-then-nivolumab first-line.

Data came from immunoSEQ multiplex PCR; TCRdb stores just in-frame clones and leaves some out. Found here are about 9,900 clones, over 50% of them singletons; the top ten hold roughly two fifths. The treatment denotes: randomized to nivolumab then ipilimumab (arm A) or the reverse (arm B). DNA-damaging chemotherapy had not been given to any patient beforehand. Live CD3+CD8+ CD19− CD56− cells were sorted from PBMCs. The material sequenced was CD8+ T cells sorted from blood (inferred from file names), taken from a patient given nivolumab and ipilimumab in sequence. This sequence was found in a human donor with melanoma.

CDR3 sequence reads: CASSQDNGEQYF. CDR3 sequence (DNA): TGTGCCAGCAGCCAAGATAACGGCGAGCAGTACTTC. V usage is TRBV14 and J usage is TRBJ2-7; no firm D call. Trimming left V 0 bases short and J 6 bases short, with 6 bases between. The CDR3 sequence is 12 residues long. Germline assignment: CDR1 SGHDN and CDR2 FVKESK.